This TCR beta chain is drawn from a study of spatial heterogeneity in lung cancer (dated by TCRdb to about 2019). In the study overall: More beta-chain than alpha-chain transcripts were consistently detected, likely reflecting higher beta-chain transcript abundance. At surgery, both alpha and beta chains were TCR-sequenced in roughly 230 tumor regions, roughly 64 matched nontumor lung samples and just over 55 PBMC samples. The study linked features of the TCR repertoire to counts of nonsynonymous mutations, which were determined by whole-exome sequencing of tumor tissue. The study quantitatively compared TCR alpha and beta repertoires across multiple tumor regions, matched nontumor lung and blood in non-small cell lung cancer. In the raw uncorrected reads, each unique combination of TCR and UMI appeared on average more than ten times.

What the time point label conveys for this sample: sample taken at primary tumor resection. Without any cell sorting, TCR sequencing was performed on whole RNA extracted either from tumor and nontumor lung tissue or from cryopreserved PBMC samples. Samples were obtained from about 75 patients with early-stage, untreated non-small cell lung cancer from the lung TRACERx cohort. A patient was chosen for TCR sequencing only when enough RNA was available from at least two tumor regions. Broader findings and caveats from the paper: Confirming at a functional level the hypothesis that regional TCRs recognize regional mutations was considered to require additional single-cell paired TCR alpha and beta sequencing. Ubiquitous expanded tumor TCRs were found in blood more often at tumor resection than at routine follow-up.

This clonotype was seen more than once but under ten times. Its antigen is not yet known. Base-call qualities are not available, and no considerably larger clone is one nucleotide away. The CDR3 runs 12 amino acids, cysteine and phenylalanine included. The DNA shown is the 36-base CDR3, in frame from base 1. Reading the germline V gene gives CDR1 MNHEY and CDR2 SVGEGT. Relative to germline, V is 6 bases shorter and J is 4 bases shorter, with 10 bases between their ends. Library creation used 5' RACE. The listed sequencing device is NextSeq 500. The TCR library protocol attached a unique molecular identifier to each TCR cDNA molecule to allow correction of PCR and sequencing errors. Turning to the authors' computational methods: TCR identification, UMI-based error correction and CDR3 extraction were all carried out with Decombinator tools. Expanded TCRs were defined as those above a frequency of 2 per 1,000, corresponding to the top 1% of the tumor frequency distribution. Renyi diversity was computed with the R vegan package after each repertoire had been subsampled 100 times to 5,000 TCRs. CDR3 similarity networks were constructed using string-kernel similarity of amino acid triplets, with links drawn between CDR3s whose pairwise similarity was above 0.82. Starting from the raw public reads, TCRdb applied fastp trimming at Q25, assembled clones with MiXCR and retained in-frame beta chains. Rows merge per CDR3 protein into single entries with the most common DNA and genes. TCRdb's processing, not the authors' own work, is the source of the V and J calls. Within this sample are around 87,000 distinct CDR3 sequences, with about 12% of them counted one time only. About two fifths of the sample is in the top ten clones.

The material sequenced was PBMCs, taken at surgery. This receptor was obtained from a male donor with early-stage non-small cell lung cancer. The V gene is TRBV6-2 or TRBV6-3 and the J gene is TRBJ2-7; the D gene lacks a confident call. The DNA reads TGTGCCAGCAGCCAGACCCCTTACGAGCAGTACTTC. Its protein reads: CASSQTPYEQYF.